This passage covers 21 T cell receptor beta chains from one sample sequenced in a study of fetal regulatory T cell absence and autoimmunity. Some clones are missing from TCRdb's copy, which holds only in-frame ones; the method was immunoSEQ multiplex PCR. The repertoire holds tens of thousands of clones, with approximately 80% as singletons. Sequenced material: cord blood. Source of these receptors: a newborn boy with IPEX syndrome.

The chain joins TRBV5-1 to TRBJ1-2, with TRBD1 as a possible D gene (6 bases). Germline CDR1 is SGHRS and CDR2 is YFSETQ. This CDR3 spans 13 amino acids. V lost 4 bases and J 8 bases, leaving 15 bases between the germline ends. The CDR3 here is CASSPTGFRGYTF. The CDR3 DNA is TGCGCCAGCAGCCCCACAGGGTTTCGGGGCTACACCTTC. The variable domain in full, with the rest retrieved from reference TRBV5-1 and TRBJ1-2, is KAGVTQTPRYLIKTRGQQVTLSCSPISGHRSVSWYQQTPGQGLQFLFEYFSETQRNKGNFPGRFSGRQFSNSRSEMNVSTLELGDSALYLCASSPTGFRGYTFGSGTRLTVV.

This clone was detected once. The V call is TRBV20-1, the J call TRBJ2-5; D call uncertain. The CDR3 contains 11 residues. V lost 3 bases and J lost 2, with 4 bases in between. Germline CDR1 DFQATT, CDR2 SNEGSKA (reference sequence). CDR3 nucleotides: TGCAGTGCTAGCACACAAGAGACCCAGTACTTC. Translation: CSASTQETQYF.

The chain carries TRBV29-1 and TRBJ2-1; the D gene is possibly TRBD1 (6 bases). V gave up 4 bases and J gave up 2 bases, with 12 bases separating them. The CDR3 loop spans 14 amino acids. Germline V lookup: CDR1 SQVTM, CDR2 ANQGSEA. In DNA, the CDR3 is TGCAGCGTTGGACGGGACAACCCCTACAATGAGCAGTTCTTC. Protein product: CSVGRDNPYNEQFF.

V and J are TRBV19 and TRBJ2-3; 8 bases align to TRBD1. The V segment lost 3 bases and the J segment 1 base; nucleotides outside the gene matches: 0. Germline CDR1 and CDR2: LNHDA and SQIVND (reference sequence). There are 14 residues in the CDR3. CDR3 sequence reads: CASSMDRGTDTQYF. CDR3 coding DNA: TGTGCCAGTAGTATGGACAGGGGCACAGATACGCAGTATTTT.

The chain couples TRBV5-4 to TRBJ2-3; 7 bases match TRBD2. Germline V gene sequence: CDR1 SGHNT, CDR2 YYREEE (reference sequence). This CDR3 region has 17 residues. After removal of 0 bases from V and 1 base from J, the junction contained 8 bases not matched to a gene. The CDR3 nucleotides are TGTGCCAGCAGCTTGGACGGGAGGTTTTGGGGCACAGATACGCAGTATTTT. Residues: CASSLDGRFWGTDTQYF.

V gene TRBV6-1 combines with J gene TRBJ1-2; TRBD1 matches at 7 bases. Per germline, CDR1 MNHNS and CDR2 SASEGT. The CDR3 runs to 14 residues. The J segment lost 0 bases and the V segment lost 6 bases, leaving 4 bases of the junction unmatched. CDR3 in amino acids: CASRGQSSNYGYTF. The CDR3, as DNA: TGTGCCAGCAGGGGACAGTCCTCTAACTATGGCTACACCTTC.

The rearrangement links TRBV20-1 to TRBJ1-2; D not certain. V dropped 7 bases and J dropped 5 bases, with 11 bases sitting between them. From germline, CDR1 is DFQATT and CDR2 SNEGSKA (reference sequence). CDR3 length equals 11 residues. Here the CDR3 DNA reads TGCAGTGTCTCTGGGCTATATGGCTACACCTTC. It yields the protein CSVSGLYGYTF.

This clone showed up just once. The chain joins TRBV19 to TRBJ1-2, with D maybe TRBD1 (6 bases). The CDR3 length is 14 residues. Trimming cost V 4 bases and J 0 bases, with 9 bases left between them. Germline V gives CDR1 LNHDA, CDR2 SQIVND (reference sequence). CDR3 sequence reads: CASSRQGTNYGYTF. DNA for the CDR3: TGTGCCAGTAGTAGGCAGGGGACTAACTATGGCTACACCTTC.

This chain uses TRBV7-9 with TRBJ2-3; maybe TRBD2 (5 bases). Germline V gene data show CDR1 as SEHNR and CDR2 as FQNEAQ (reference sequence). The ends were cut back, 2 bases at V and 1 base at J, with 13 bases in the middle. The CDR3 has 16 amino acids. CDR3 loop: CASSLSGGPRTDTQYF. Here the CDR3 DNA reads TGTGCCAGCAGCTTAAGTGGCGGGCCACGCACAGATACGCAGTATTTT. The full variable domain, completed using reference TRBV7-9 and TRBJ2-3, is DTGVSQNPRHKITKRGQNVTFRCDPISEHNRLYWYRQTLGQGPEFLTYFQNEAQLEKSRLLSDRFSAERPKGSFSTLEIQRTEQGDSAMYLCASSLSGGPRTDTQYFGPGTRLTVL.

V and J are TRBV2 and TRBJ2-7; 8 positions match TRBD2. Germline lookup yields CDR1 SNHLY and CDR2 FYNNEI. Trimming at V came to 7 bases and at J to 2 bases, leaving 7 bases not matched to a gene. CDR3 length: 14 residues. The CDR3 sequence: CASIVLAVPYEQYF. The CDR3 DNA follows: TGTGCCAGCATCGTACTAGCGGTCCCCTACGAGCAGTACTTC.

This chain links TRBV4-3 with TRBJ2-3; possibly TRBD2 for D (5 bases). Germline V CDR1 and CDR2: LGHNA, YSLEER. The CDR3 is 13 amino acids. Trimming pared 3 bases from V and 3 bases from J, leaving 7 bases between. CDR3 coding DNA: TGCGCCAGCAGCCAGGACTGGACAGATACGCAGTATTTT. Translating gives CASSQDWTDTQYF.

This chain joins TRBV5-1 and TRBJ1-2, with D perhaps TRBD1 (6 bases). V was trimmed by 6 bases and J by 1 base, leaving 13 bases between them. Germline-derived CDR1 and CDR2 are SGHRS and YFSETQ. CDR3 length: 14 amino acids. CDR3 in amino acids: CASTEGDGNYGYTF. CDR3 DNA: TGCGCCAGCACCGAGGGGGATGGTAACTATGGCTACACCTTC. Combining the CDR3 with reference TRBV5-1 and TRBJ1-2 gives the whole variable domain KAGVTQTPRYLIKTRGQQVTLSCSPISGHRSVSWYQQTPGQGLQFLFEYFSETQRNKGNFPGRFSGRQFSNSRSEMNVSTLELGDSALYLCASTEGDGNYGYTFGSGTRLTVV.

The rearrangement links TRBV10-3 to TRBJ1-4, with D perhaps matching TRBD1 (5 bases). Germline CDR1 is ENHRY and CDR2 is SYGVKD. CDR3 length equals 14 residues. V dropped 2 bases and J dropped 8 bases, with 12 bases sitting between them. CDR3 residues: CAISEEGRGEKLFF. As DNA, the CDR3 is TGTGCCATCAGTGAGGAGGGGCGAGGGGAAAAACTGTTTTTT.

The chain carries TRBV5-6 and TRBJ1-6; D is ambiguous. The V and J ends lost 0 bases and 2 bases respectively, with 9 bases between them. This CDR3 contains 16 residues. The V gene's germline CDR1 is SGHDT and CDR2 YYEEEE. The CDR3 coding sequence is TGTGCCAGCAGCTTGGAGGGAGGCCCCTATAATTCACCCCTCCACTTT. This translates into CASSLEGGPYNSPLHF.

V gene TRBV30 combines with J gene TRBJ1-1, with D perhaps matching TRBD1 (5 bases). The germline CDR1 and CDR2 sequences are GTSNPN and SVGIG (reference sequence). The CDR3 runs to 16 residues. Deletions cut 0 bases from V and 3 bases from J, with 17 bases between. Here the CDR3 reads CAWSVRGRQWYTEAFF. The CDR3 region has the DNA TGTGCCTGGAGTGTAAGGGGCAGGCAGTGGTACACTGAAGCTTTCTTT.

This chain uses TRBV10-3 with TRBJ2-2, with TRBD1 identical over 9 bases. Germline assignment: CDR1 ENHRY and CDR2 SYGVKD. There are 12 residues in the CDR3. With 10 bases clipped from V and 7 bases from J, the junction kept 4 bases outside the gene matches. CDR3 in DNA: TGTGCCACTGACAGGGGGGACGGGGAGCTGTTTTTT. Encoded protein: CATDRGDGELFF.

A single count supports this clone. This chain connects TRBV4-1 to TRBJ2-1; 13 nucleotides align to TRBD2. The CDR3 runs 16 residues. V was clipped by 5 bases and J by 5 bases; unmatched bases: 6. Per germline, CDR1 MGHRA and CDR2 YSYEKL. The chain's CDR3 is CASSFRTSGGDNEQFF. Written as DNA, the CDR3 is TGCGCCAGCAGCTTCCGGACTAGCGGGGGAGACAATGAGCAGTTCTTC.

The genes are TRBV9 and TRBJ2-2, with a possible D match to TRBD2 (6 bases). CDR1 is SGDLS and CDR2 is YYNGEE in the germline V gene. The CDR3 contains 14 residues. The V end was cut by 3 bases, the J end by 4 bases, with 10 bases between. CDR3 DNA sequence: TGTGCCAGCAGCGATCGGAGGGGCACCGGGGAGCTGTTTTTT. Protein: CASSDRRGTGELFF.

This clone was seen a single time. The rearrangement links TRBV7-9 to TRBJ2-3; D may correspond to TRBD1 or TRBD2 (5 bases each). Germline CDR1 is SEHNR and CDR2 is FQNEAQ (reference sequence). This CDR3 is 12 amino acids long. Trimming cost V 5 bases and J 11 bases, with 14 bases left between them. The CDR3 DNA sequence: TGTGCCAGCAGCGAGGTGGGGGTAGAGCAGTATTTT. It translates to CASSEVGVEQYF. Full variable domain (rest looked up from reference TRBV7-9 and TRBJ2-3): DTGVSQNPRHKITKRGQNVTFRCDPISEHNRLYWYRQTLGQGPEFLTYFQNEAQLEKSRLLSDRFSAERPKGSFSTLEIQRTEQGDSAMYLCASSEVGVEQYFGPGTRLTVL.

In nucleotides, the CDR3 is TGTGCCATCAGTGAGTCAAAAGGGCAGTTTAATGAAAAACTGTTTTTT. Its protein is CAISESKGQFNEKLFF. The chain links TRBV10-3 to TRBJ1-4, with D unresolved. CDR1 is ENHRY, CDR2 SYGVKD, per germline. This CDR3 has 16 amino acids. The V end lost 0 bases, the J end lost 4 bases, and 12 bases lay between the germline ends.

This clone has a single count. The chain recombines TRBV27 with TRBJ2-3; TRBD2 matches 7 bases. In germline, CDR1 is MNHEY, CDR2 SMNVEV (reference sequence). This CDR3 has 15 amino acids. J gave up 4 bases and V 8 bases, and 12 bases lay outside the gene matches. The CDR3 DNA is TGTGCCAGCCACTTCGGCGGGAGATCGGCAGATACGCAGTATTTT. Translated: CASHFGGRSADTQYF.